One and the same sample provided the 5 T cell receptor beta chains below, sequenced in a study of early stage breast cancer tumors. Data came from immunoSEQ multiplex PCR; TCRdb stores just in-frame clones and leaves some out. The sample lists around 48,000 clones, around 90% occurring once. The sequencing sample was made of blood. The receptors were gathered from a person between 65 and 80 years old with breast cancer.

This chain links TRBV11-2 with TRBJ1-6; D perhaps matches TRBD1 (5 bases). Between the trimmed V and J ends, which lost 0 bases and 2 bases, there was a span of 11 bases. The CDR3 runs to 17 residues. Germline V gene data show CDR1 as SGHAT and CDR2 as FQNNGV. As DNA, the CDR3 is TGTGCCAGCAGCTTAGAGACAGTTGGTGCCTATAATTCACCCCTCCACTTT. Its protein product is CASSLETVGAYNSPLHF. The whole variable domain, remainder taken from reference TRBV11-2 and TRBJ1-6, is EAGVAQSPRYKIIEKRQSVAFWCNPISGHATLYWYQQILGQGPKLLIQFQNNGVVDDSQLPKDRFSAERLKGVDSTLKIQPAKLEDSAVYLCASSLETVGAYNSPLHFGNGTRLTVT.

CDR3 sequence (DNA): TGCGCCAGCAGCAGGACAGGGGACAGCTCTGGGGCCAACGTCCTGACTTTC. Its protein product is CASSRTGDSSGANVLTF. V is TRBV5-1 and J is TRBJ2-6; TRBD1 matches at 9 bases. V was clipped by 4 bases and J by 0 bases; unmatched bases: 5. This CDR3 has 17 residues. CDR1 is SGHRS and CDR2 is YFSETQ in the germline V gene.

J is TRBJ2-1 and V is TRBV9; TRBD2 aligns across 10 bases. This CDR3 is built from 15 residues. Germline V gives CDR1 SGDLS, CDR2 YYNGEE. Losses at the gene ends were 4 bases for V and 4 bases for J; bases not matched to a gene: 5. The CDR3: CASSLGTSVYNEQFF. In DNA, the CDR3 is TGTGCCAGCAGCCTCGGGACTAGCGTTTACAATGAGCAGTTCTTC.

The gene calls are TRBV18 and TRBJ2-1; 9 nucleotides line up with TRBD2. The CDR3 is 15 residues long. V lost 2 bases to trimming and J lost 8 bases; unmatched junction nucleotides: 7. Germline-derived CDR1 and CDR2 are KGHSH and LQKENI. CDR3 DNA sequence: TGTGCCAGCTCACCAGGCGGGAGGGCCGTCTATGAGCAGTTCTTC. This gives the protein CASSPGGRAVYEQFF.

The chain combines TRBV2 with TRBJ1-2, with D perhaps TRBD1 (5 bases). The ends were cut back, 6 bases at V and 3 bases at J, with 14 bases in the middle. The V gene's germline CDR1 is SNHLY and CDR2 FYNNEI. The CDR3 runs 14 residues. This CDR3 is CASRGPGRHYGYTF. DNA of the CDR3: TGTGCCAGCAGGGGGCCGGGGAGGCACTATGGCTACACCTTC.